What follows are 32 T cell receptor beta chains derived from one specimen sequenced in a study of shared clonotypes between healthy human individuals. CD45RO-negative cells were positively selected for CCR7, leaving out terminally differentiated effector memory CD45RA+ cells. Repertoires were generated with immunoSEQ multiplex PCR, while TCRdb's copy carries only in-frame clones and drops some. The sample holds approximately 1.9 million clones, about 93% seen once. Sequenced input: naive CD8+ T cells from PBMCs. The receptors were sampled from a young man in good health. Some clones in this sample may be carry-over from other donors' samples.

The chain carries TRBV6-5 and TRBJ1-1; TRBD1 matches at 10 bases. This CDR3 has 14 amino acids. Germline V lookup: CDR1 MNHEY, CDR2 SVGAGI. With 6 bases clipped from V and 10 bases from J, the junction kept 11 bases outside the gene matches. CDR3 region: CASSSGTGALGAFF. In DNA form, the CDR3 reads TGTGCCAGCAGCTCCGGGACAGGGGCCTTGGGAGCTTTCTTT.

The chain joins TRBV2 to TRBJ2-7, with TRBD1 matching over 7 bases. This CDR3 comprises 14 residues. CDR1 SNHLY and CDR2 FYNNEI come from the germline V gene. Trimming removed 5 bases from V and 4 bases from J; junction bases left unmatched: 8. For the CDR3, the DNA is TGTGCCAGCAGTCGGGACAGAGTCGGGTACGAGCAGTACTTC. It is translated as CASSRDRVGYEQYF.

Regarding this clone: The same CDR3 can be traced to other DNA sequences in this sample. The CDR3 DNA is TGTGCCTGGAGCGGGATCAGTAGCAATCAGCCCCAGCATTTT. This translates into CAWSGISSNQPQHF. V usage is TRBV30 and J usage is TRBJ1-5, with unresolved D. The CDR3 totals 14 residues. Germline CDR1 and CDR2: GTSNPN and SVGIG (reference sequence). Trimming took off 3 bases at V and 0 bases at J, with 9 bases between the two ends.

CDR3 loop: CASSPLKGSYNEQFF. The CDR3 DNA reads as TGTGCCAGCAGCCCCCTCAAGGGTTCCTACAATGAGCAGTTCTTC. This chain uses TRBV6-5 with TRBJ2-1, with no clear D. The length of the CDR3 is 15 residues. Looked up from germline, CDR1 is MNHEY and CDR2 is SVGAGI. The ends were cut back, 6 bases at V and 1 base at J, with 13 bases in the middle.

This clone was counted a single time. V is TRBV7-8 and J is TRBJ1-4; possible D gene TRBD1, 5 bases. CDR1 and CDR2 (germline): SGHVS, FQNEAQ. The germline V and J ends were trimmed by 2 bases and 3 bases, with 13 bases remaining between them. CDR3 size: 16 residues. The CDR3 region is CASSLNRLGSNEKLFF. The CDR3 DNA reads TGTGCCAGCAGCTTAAACAGGCTAGGTTCTAATGAAAAACTGTTTTTT.

CDR3 loop: CASSTRVLVKQSYNEQFF. For the CDR3, the DNA is TGTGCCAGCAGTACAAGGGTCCTCGTGAAGCAATCCTACAATGAGCAGTTCTTC. This sequence joins TRBV27 and TRBJ2-1; D is unresolved. The CDR3 has 18 amino acids. CDR1 is MNHEY, CDR2 SMNVEV, per germline (reference sequence). V was shortened by 5 bases and J by 1 base, with 21 bases between the two germline ends.

This clone was counted once. This chain connects TRBV28 to TRBJ2-1; 8 bases agree with TRBD1. With 5 bases clipped from V and 4 bases from J, the junction kept 7 bases outside the gene matches. The CDR3 extends over 15 amino acids. CDR1 is MDHEN, CDR2 SYDVKM, per germline. The DNA of the CDR3 is TGTGCCAGCAGTGAGACAGGGGCCGGGTACAATGAGCAGTTCTTC. Translated, it gives CASSETGAGYNEQFF.

The chain carries TRBV7-9 and TRBJ1-2; D gene ambiguous. The CDR3 is 14 residues long. With 0 bases removed from V and 0 bases from J, the gap between germline ends came to 5 bases. Germline V gives CDR1 SEHNR, CDR2 FQNEAQ (reference sequence). CDR3 DNA: TGTGCCAGCAGCTTAGCGGGCTCTAACTATGGCTACACCTTC. Protein: CASSLAGSNYGYTF.

V is TRBV19 and J is TRBJ1-1; 7 nucleotides align to TRBD1. The V gene end was trimmed by 5 bases and the J gene end by 0 bases; junction bases not matched to a gene: 9. From germline, CDR1 is LNHDA and CDR2 SQIVND (reference sequence). This CDR3 comprises 16 residues. The chain's CDR3 is CASSSAVDRLNTEAFF. The DNA of the CDR3 is TGTGCCAGTAGTTCCGCCGTGGACAGGCTGAACACTGAAGCTTTCTTT.

The rearrangement links TRBV2 to TRBJ2-7; 10 bases line up with TRBD1. This CDR3 region has 16 residues. J was trimmed by 2 bases and V by 2 bases; bases with no gene match: 6. Germline values: CDR1 SNHLY, CDR2 FYNNEI. The CDR3 DNA is TGTGCCAGCAGTGAAACGTTTGGGACAGGGGCCTACGAGCAGTACTTC. As protein: CASSETFGTGAYEQYF.

The chain joins TRBV5-6 to TRBJ2-3; 14 bases align to TRBD2. CDR1 is SGHDT, CDR2 YYEEEE, per germline. The length of the CDR3 is 16 residues. The V segment lost 3 bases and the J segment 6 bases; nucleotides outside the gene matches: 6. CDR3 in amino acids: CASSSRTSGRIDTQYF. The DNA for the CDR3 is TGTGCCAGCAGCTCCCGGACTAGCGGGAGGATTGATACGCAGTATTTT.

The rearrangement links TRBV25-1 to TRBJ2-7; tentatively, D is TRBD1 (6 bases). V shed 4 bases and J shed 2 bases, with 12 bases lying between them. CDR1 MGHDK and CDR2 SYGVNS come from the germline V gene. The CDR3 is 14 amino acids. CDR3 DNA: TGTGCCAGCAGTGTCCGGGACAACACCTACGAGCAGTACTTC. It translates to CASSVRDNTYEQYF.

This chain's CDR3 is CASILTGGGNYEQYF. The CDR3 DNA is TGTGCCAGCATCCTTACGGGGGGCGGGAATTACGAGCAGTACTTC. The chain is built from TRBV6-1 and TRBJ2-7; possible D gene TRBD2, 7 bases. This CDR3 is 15 amino acids long. Germline CDR1 reads MNHNS; CDR2 reads SASEGT. Trimming removed 7 bases from V and 4 bases from J, with 20 bases in between.

Comments on this clone: This specimen includes other DNA sequences encoding the same CDR3. The CDR3 nucleotides are TGTGCCAGCAGTTTAGGGTCCCATGAGCAGTTCTTC. It codes for CASSLGSHEQFF. The chain couples TRBV28 to TRBJ2-1; no definite D call. Germline V gene lookup returns CDR1 MDHEN and CDR2 SYDVKM. V lost 2 bases and J lost 8, with 7 bases in between. CDR3 length equals 12 residues.

The rearrangement joins TRBV11-2 to TRBJ2-1; D is unresolved. This CDR3 region has 12 residues. Germline V gene sequence: CDR1 SGHAT, CDR2 FQNNGV. V was pared by 2 bases and J by 6 bases, with 5 bases between. The CDR3 sequence is CASSLISNEQFF. The CDR3 bases are TGTGCCAGCAGCTTAATCTCCAATGAGCAGTTCTTC.

This chain uses TRBV4-2 with TRBJ2-2; 8 bases agree with TRBD2. The ends lost 0 bases at V and 8 bases at J; junction bases unmatched: 14. This CDR3 is 18 amino acids long. Germline V gene sequence: CDR1 LGHNA, CDR2 YNFKEQ. The CDR3 region is CASSQEAGGPGLAGELFF. The DNA of the CDR3 is TGTGCCAGCAGCCAAGAGGCGGGAGGACCAGGTTTAGCGGGGGAGCTGTTTTTT.

V and J are TRBV7-9 and TRBJ2-1; perhaps D is TRBD1 or TRBD2 (6 bases each). V was shortened by 4 bases and J by 2 bases, with 21 bases between the two germline ends. In germline, CDR1 is SEHNR, CDR2 FQNEAQ (reference sequence). CDR3 length: 18 residues. The DNA for the CDR3 is TGTGCCAGCAGCTCGAACCGGGACCCCGGGGGCCCCTACAATGAGCAGTTCTTC. Its protein is CASSSNRDPGGPYNEQFF.

The CDR3 bases are TGTGCCAGCAGCCAAGGGATCCTACATTCACCCCTCCACTTT. This translates into CASSQGILHSPLHF. V is TRBV7-9 and J is TRBJ1-6, with D uncertain. Trimming stripped 5 bases from V and 8 bases from J, with 13 bases between. The CDR3 consists of 14 residues. Germline lookup yields CDR1 SEHNR and CDR2 FQNEAQ (reference sequence). The variable domain in full, completed from reference TRBV7-9 and TRBJ1-6, reads DTGVSQNPRHKITKRGQNVTFRCDPISEHNRLYWYRQTLGQGPEFLTYFQNEAQLEKSRLLSDRFSAERPKGSFSTLEIQRTEQGDSAMYLCASSQGILHSPLHFGNGTRLTVT.

Points on this clone: This specimen includes other DNA sequences encoding the same CDR3. The chain carries TRBV27 and TRBJ2-4; no clear D gene. V gave up 4 bases and J gave up 0 bases, with 7 bases separating them. From germline, CDR1 is MNHEY and CDR2 SMNVEV (reference sequence). The CDR3 covers 14 residues. CDR3 coding DNA: TGTGCCAGCAGTTCCATCCTAGCCAAAAACATTCAGTACTTC. This codes for CASSSILAKNIQYF.

This clone was recorded only once. This rearrangement joins TRBV7-9 to TRBJ2-1; maybe TRBD2 (5 bases). The CDR3 has 15 amino acids. Per germline, CDR1 SEHNR and CDR2 FQNEAQ (reference sequence). Trimming removed 5 bases at V and 12 bases at J, with 23 bases between. CDR3 sequence: CASSPAGRVEEAQFF. CDR3 DNA: TGTGCCAGCAGCCCCGCCGGGCGGGTTGAAGAAGCGCAGTTCTTC.

The gene calls are TRBV7-8 and TRBJ2-1; TRBD2 agrees at 9 bases. The V segment lost 10 bases and the J segment 0 bases; nucleotides outside the gene matches: 16. Germline loops: CDR1 SGHVS, CDR2 FQNEAQ. This CDR3 has 18 amino acids. The CDR3, as DNA: TGTGCCACGAGTGTTGGGGCTAGCGGGGTTAGCTCCTACAATGAGCAGTTCTTC. This translates into CATSVGASGVSSYNEQFF.

The gene calls are TRBV7-2 and TRBJ2-5; possibly TRBD2 for D (5 bases). Germline assignment: CDR1 SGHTA and CDR2 FQGNSA. V lost 5 bases and J 7 bases, leaving 20 bases between the germline ends. This CDR3 has 15 amino acids. The CDR3 DNA reads as TGTGCCAGCAGCGGTCCGGGAACAAAGTACGGGACCCAGTACTTC. Its protein is CASSGPGTKYGTQYF.

Of note for this clone: Distinct nucleotide sequences in the sample also encode this CDR3. The rearrangement uses TRBV28 and TRBJ2-7, with D uncertain. V was shortened by 1 base and J by 2 bases, with 6 bases between the two germline ends. The germline CDR1 and CDR2 sequences are MDHEN and SYDVKM. The CDR3 runs to 13 residues. CDR3 coding DNA: TGTGCCAGCAGTTTATTCCGGGCCTACGAGCAGTACTTC. Translated, it gives CASSLFRAYEQYF.

The chain employs TRBV11-2 and TRBJ2-7, with D possibly matching TRBD1 (5 bases). The length of the CDR3 is 15 residues. The V and J ends lost 4 bases and 2 bases respectively, with 15 bases between them. Per germline, CDR1 SGHAT and CDR2 FQNNGV. For the CDR3, the DNA is TGTGCCAGCAGCTCCCAGGACATTCGTACCTACGAGCAGTACTTC. Translated, it gives CASSSQDIRTYEQYF.

This clone was detected only once. The rearrangement joins TRBV9 to TRBJ2-1; D call uncertain. The ends were cut back, 3 bases at V and 9 bases at J, with 10 bases in the middle. This CDR3 is 12 amino acids long. The germline V gene has CDR1 SGDLS and CDR2 YYNGEE. DNA of the CDR3: TGTGCCAGCAGCGACATTTGGGGTGAGCAGTTCTTC. It codes for CASSDIWGEQFF.

The rearrangement uses TRBV11-2 and TRBJ2-5, with 10 nucleotides matching TRBD2. After removal of 0 bases from V and 3 bases from J, the junction contained 7 bases not matched to a gene. Looked up from germline, CDR1 is SGHAT and CDR2 is FQNNGV. The length of the CDR3 is 17 residues. CDR3 DNA: TGTGCCAGCAGCTTAGAGTATAGGCTAGCGGGAGAAGAGACCCAGTACTTC. Its translation: CASSLEYRLAGEETQYF.

In DNA, the CDR3 is TGTGCCAGCAGGCCTCTTGGGCTAGCGGGAGATACAGGGGAGACCCAGTACTTC. Amino acid sequence: CASRPLGLAGDTGETQYF. This rearrangement joins TRBV28 to TRBJ2-5; the match to TRBD2 covers 10 bases. The junction had 18 bases not matched to a gene; V was cut back by 6 bases and J by 5 bases. The CDR3 loop spans 18 amino acids. Looked up from germline, CDR1 is MDHEN and CDR2 is SYDVKM. The whole variable domain, filled in from reference TRBV28 and TRBJ2-5, reads DVKVTQSSRYLVKRTGEKVFLECVQDMDHENMFWYRQDPGLGLRLIYFSYDVKMKEKGDIPEGYSVSREKKERFSLILESASTNQTSMYLCASRPLGLAGDTGETQYFGPGTRLLVL.

The chain has TRBV29-1 and TRBJ1-2; D possibly corresponds to TRBD1 (5 bases). V dropped 3 bases and J dropped 0 bases, with 14 bases sitting between them. This CDR3 contains 15 residues. CDR1 is SQVTM, CDR2 ANQGSEA, per germline. In DNA, the CDR3 is TGCAGCGTTGATCATTCAGGGCCCCCTAACTATGGCTACACCTTC. It codes for CSVDHSGPPNYGYTF.

With regard to this clone: Other DNA sequences from this sample encode an identical CDR3 as well. The chain carries TRBV7-9 and TRBJ2-5; the D is unclear. The V end lost 3 bases, the J end lost 2 bases, and 7 bases lay between the germline ends. Germline CDR1 and CDR2: SEHNR and FQNEAQ (reference sequence). The CDR3 loop spans 13 amino acids. The CDR3 sequence is CASSLSGQETQYF. In DNA form, the CDR3 reads TGTGCCAGCAGCTTGTCAGGTCAAGAGACCCAGTACTTC.

This clone has just one count. The CDR3 spells CASSLPRWGGTQHF. DNA of the CDR3: TGCGCCAGCAGTCTCCCCCGATGGGGTGGGACCCAGCATTTT. The chain recombines TRBV23-1 with TRBJ1-5; D gene unclear. TRBV23-1 is an open reading frame whose function is uncertain. The CDR3 contains 14 residues. V shed 4 bases and J shed 11 bases, with 18 bases lying between them.

To note about this clone: The same CDR3 can be traced to other DNA sequences in this sample. This chain joins TRBV6-5 and TRBJ1-1, with D maybe TRBD1 (5 bases). Trimming removed 2 bases at V and 1 base at J, with 8 bases between. In germline, CDR1 is MNHEY, CDR2 SVGAGI. The CDR3 is 14 residues long. The CDR3 DNA reads TGTGCCAGCAGTTACGGGGCCGGGAACACTGAAGCTTTCTTT. This codes for CASSYGAGNTEAFF.

This rearrangement joins TRBV29-1 to TRBJ2-3, with D maybe TRBD1 (5 bases). In germline, CDR1 is SQVTM, CDR2 ANQGSEA. V was clipped by 4 bases and J by 1 base, with 6 bases between them. This CDR3 contains 12 residues. Written as DNA, the CDR3 is TGCAGCGTTGTGACAGGCACAGATACGCAGTATTTT. Translating it yields CSVVTGTDTQYF.